The 22 T cell receptor beta chains in this list originate from one sample, sequenced in a study of cytomegalovirus exposure and HLA in healthy donors. The PCR was carried out with 60 Vbeta primers and 13 Jbeta primers. Sequencing was performed with immunoSEQ multiplex PCR; in TCRdb, only in-frame clones are kept and a portion is missing. The sample contains 60,000 to 90,000 clones, less than 75% of which appear only once. Sequencing input: PBMCs. The source of these receptors is a man aged 35 to 55 in good health and CMV-seropositive.

V is TRBV7-9 and J is TRBJ2-7; TRBD1 matches 8 bases. CDR3 length: 14 amino acids. Germline values: CDR1 SEHNR, CDR2 FQNEAQ (reference sequence). The trim removed 4 bases at V and 0 bases at J, leaving 2 bases unmatched. CDR3 DNA sequence: TGTGCCAGCAGCTCGACAGGGGTCTCCTACGAGCAGTACTTC. This codes for CASSSTGVSYEQYF.

This sequence joins TRBV19 and TRBJ1-1; 10 nucleotides align to TRBD1. The CDR3 runs 16 residues. V lost 9 bases, J lost 5 bases, and 15 bases stayed unmatched. Germline V CDR1 and CDR2: LNHDA, SQIVND (reference sequence). CDR3 protein: CASRSQRQGARTEAFF. As DNA, the CDR3 is TGTGCCAGCCGGTCCCAACGACAGGGGGCGCGGACTGAAGCTTTCTTT.

The chain couples TRBV18 to TRBJ2-2; D might be TRBD1 (6 bases). The CDR3 is made up of 15 amino acids. CDR1 KGHSH and CDR2 LQKENI come from the germline V gene. V dropped 0 bases and J dropped 4 bases, with 9 bases sitting between them. This CDR3 is CASSPPGRGTGELFF. The CDR3 nucleotides are TGTGCCAGCTCACCACCAGGCAGGGGCACCGGGGAGCTGTTTTTT.

DNA for the CDR3: TGTGCCATCTACGGGGTTCCTAATGAGCAGTTCTTC. Protein sequence: CAIYGVPNEQFF. The V gene is TRBV6-4, the J gene TRBJ2-1, with a weak D call TRBD2 (5 bases). Trimming shortened V by 10 bases and J by 7 bases, and 14 bases separated the two germline ends. Looked up from germline, CDR1 is MRHNA and CDR2 is SNTAGT. This CDR3 spans 12 amino acids.

V usage is TRBV7-9 and J usage is TRBJ2-1, with 8 nucleotides matching TRBD1. Germline V gene lookup returns CDR1 SEHNR and CDR2 FQNEAQ (reference sequence). V lost 5 bases, J lost 4 bases, and 7 bases stayed unmatched. This CDR3 has 15 residues. The CDR3 nucleotides read TGTGCCAGCAGCCTAGGACAGGGCCGATACAATGAGCAGTTCTTC. It specifies CASSLGQGRYNEQFF.

This clone was counted a few times. The rearrangement uses TRBV7-2 and TRBJ2-3, with a possible D match to TRBD1 (5 bases). The V gene lost 3 bases and the J gene lost 0 bases, with 10 bases spanning the gap. CDR3 size: 15 residues. Germline V CDR1 and CDR2: SGHTA, FQGNSA. CDR3 amino acids: CASSFMSGSTDTQYF. DNA of the CDR3: TGTGCCAGCAGCTTCATGTCAGGGAGCACAGATACGCAGTATTTT.

This clone appeared a few times. CDR3 residues: CSVGGYSGANVLTF. The CDR3, as DNA: TGCAGCGTTGGCGGATACTCTGGGGCCAACGTCCTGACTTTC. The rearrangement uses TRBV29-1 and TRBJ2-6; D is unresolved. The germline CDR1 and CDR2 sequences are SQVTM and ANQGSEA. V gave up 4 bases and J gave up 0 bases, with 7 bases separating them. The length of the CDR3 is 14 residues.

The chain combines TRBV19 with TRBJ2-2; D possibly corresponds to TRBD2 (6 bases). The ends were cut back, 7 bases at V and 1 base at J, with 22 bases in the middle. Germline CDR1 is LNHDA and CDR2 is SQIVND (reference sequence). The CDR3 totals 18 residues. CDR3 DNA: TGTGCCAGTACCGCAAGGGGACTGTGGGACGGGAACACCGGGGAGCTGTTTTTT. This sequence encodes CASTARGLWDGNTGELFF. The entire variable domain, with the rest obtained from reference TRBV19 and TRBJ2-2, is as follows: DGGITQSPKYLFRKEGQNVTLSCEQNLNHDAMYWYRQDPGQGLRLIYYSQIVNDFQKGDIAEGYSVSREKKESFPLTVTSAQKNPTAFYLCASTARGLWDGNTGELFFGEGSRLTVL.

The rearrangement uses TRBV20-1 and TRBJ1-3; the D is unclear. The V end was cut by 1 base, the J end by 6 bases, with 4 bases between. The CDR3 contains 11 residues. Germline V gene lookup returns CDR1 DFQATT and CDR2 SNEGSKA (reference sequence). The CDR3 region is CSARVENTIYF. DNA for the CDR3: TGCAGTGCTAGAGTAGAAAACACCATATATTTT.

This chain connects TRBV28 to TRBJ2-2, with 12 nucleotides matching TRBD2. V dropped 6 bases and J dropped 7; count of bases not matched to a gene: 6. Germline assignment: CDR1 MDHEN and CDR2 SYDVKM. The CDR3 is made up of 15 amino acids. Here the CDR3 reads CASRLAGGAGGELFF. In nucleotides, the CDR3 is TGTGCCAGCAGACTAGCGGGAGGAGCAGGCGGGGAGCTGTTTTTT.

The chain uses TRBV5-6 and TRBJ2-5, with unresolved D. The germline gives CDR1 SGHDT, CDR2 YYEEEE. The CDR3 is made up of 13 amino acids. Trimming cost V 0 bases and J 4 bases, with 7 bases left between them. In DNA form, the CDR3 reads TGTGCCAGCAGCTTGGGACGGAGAGAGACCCAGTACTTC. Encoded protein: CASSLGRRETQYF.

The chain employs TRBV27 and TRBJ1-1; 7 positions match TRBD1. The CDR3 loop spans 13 amino acids. With 7 bases clipped from V and 3 bases from J, the junction kept 5 bases outside the gene matches. The germline V gene encodes CDR1 MNHEY and CDR2 SMNVEV (reference sequence). CDR3 nucleotides: TGTGCCAGCAAGAGAGACAGGGACACTGAAGCTTTCTTT. This encodes CASKRDRDTEAFF.

The CDR3 coding sequence is TGTGCCAGCAGTTCGACCGGCGCCGGGGCTTTCTTT. Encoded protein: CASSSTGAGAFF. J is TRBJ1-1 and V is TRBV6-5; D not resolved. Trimming pared 4 bases from V and 11 bases from J, leaving 14 bases between. Germline assignment: CDR1 MNHEY and CDR2 SVGAGI. This CDR3 region has 12 residues.

This sequence joins TRBV18 and TRBJ1-5, with a tentative D call TRBD1 (6 bases). Germline V gene lookup returns CDR1 KGHSH and CDR2 LQKENI. The CDR3 spans 16 residues. V lost 2 bases and J lost 1, with 12 bases in between. The CDR3, as DNA: TGTGCCAGCTCACCAATACCCCAGGGGAGCAATCAGCCCCAGCATTTT. It translates to CASSPIPQGSNQPQHF.

This clone was counted between two and nine times. This chain uses TRBV19 with TRBJ1-4; no reliable D call. The CDR3 runs to 16 residues. Trimming took 6 bases from V and 2 from J, leaving 16 bases between them. Germline CDR1 reads LNHDA; CDR2 reads SQIVND (reference sequence). CDR3 DNA sequence: TGTGCCAGTAGGCCCGGGGAATTAGGCACTAATGAAAAACTGTTTTTT. It specifies CASRPGELGTNEKLFF.

A note on this clone: The junction and the germline gene differ at one end; a read error may be behind it. V and J are TRBV7-7 and TRBJ2-7, with D possibly TRBD1 on 5 matching bases. The CDR3 contains 14 residues. Germline assignment: CDR1 SSHAT and CDR2 FNYEAQ (reference sequence). This CDR3 is CASSLNKGFGEQYF. CDR3 nucleotide sequence: TGTGCTAGCAGCTTAAATAAGGGGTTTGGGGAGCAGTACTTC.

The chain is built from TRBV25-1 and TRBJ1-2, with D possibly being TRBD1 (6 bases). In germline, CDR1 is MGHDK, CDR2 SYGVNS. V shed 6 bases and J shed 3 bases, with 8 bases lying between them. The CDR3 has 12 residues. CDR3 sequence reads: CASRDRYYGYTF. In DNA, the CDR3 is TGTGCCAGCAGGGACAGATACTATGGCTACACCTTC.

The V gene is TRBV7-8, the J gene TRBJ1-2; TRBD1 matches at 7 bases. The trim removed 6 bases at V and 3 bases at J, leaving 7 bases unmatched. This CDR3 comprises 14 residues. The germline V gene encodes CDR1 SGHVS and CDR2 FQNEAQ. The CDR3 sequence: CASRKGGKDYGYTF. The CDR3 coding sequence is TGTGCCAGCAGAAAAGGGGGCAAGGACTATGGCTACACCTTC.

The J gene is TRBJ2-1, the V gene TRBV5-1; weak D call: TRBD2 (6 bases). The CDR3 contains 17 residues. V was trimmed by 0 bases and J by 8 bases, leaving 21 bases between them. Germline loops: CDR1 SGHRS, CDR2 YFSETQ. The CDR3 region is CASSLAPELLGGDEQFF. In nucleotides, the CDR3 is TGCGCCAGCAGCTTGGCCCCAGAACTCCTTGGAGGGGATGAGCAGTTCTTC.

This clone was observed at least ten times. This sequence joins TRBV7-9 and TRBJ1-5, with D unresolved. The germline gives CDR1 SEHNR, CDR2 FQNEAQ (reference sequence). The length of the CDR3 is 14 residues. Trimming stripped 0 bases from V and 7 bases from J, with 10 bases between. CDR3 in amino acids: CASSLANQAQPQHF. CDR3 DNA: TGTGCCAGCAGCTTAGCTAACCAGGCACAGCCCCAGCATTTT.

The genes are TRBV7-8 and TRBJ1-2, with TRBD1 identical over 7 bases. The CDR3 sequence is 14 residues long. V lost 6 bases to trimming and J lost 0 bases; unmatched junction nucleotides: 4. Germline lookup yields CDR1 SGHVS and CDR2 FQNEAQ. CDR3 sequence: CASSRQGSNYGYTF. CDR3 DNA sequence: TGTGCCAGCAGTCGACAGGGCTCTAACTATGGCTACACCTTC.

The chain is built from TRBV7-2 and TRBJ2-7; tentatively, D is TRBD1 (5 bases). The CDR3 is 14 residues long. V was cut by 5 bases and J by 1 base, with 12 bases left in between. Germline V gene data show CDR1 as SGHTA and CDR2 as FQGNSA. Written as DNA, the CDR3 is TGTGCCAGCAGCCCACGGACACGATCCTACGAGCAGTACTTC. Translation: CASSPRTRSYEQYF.